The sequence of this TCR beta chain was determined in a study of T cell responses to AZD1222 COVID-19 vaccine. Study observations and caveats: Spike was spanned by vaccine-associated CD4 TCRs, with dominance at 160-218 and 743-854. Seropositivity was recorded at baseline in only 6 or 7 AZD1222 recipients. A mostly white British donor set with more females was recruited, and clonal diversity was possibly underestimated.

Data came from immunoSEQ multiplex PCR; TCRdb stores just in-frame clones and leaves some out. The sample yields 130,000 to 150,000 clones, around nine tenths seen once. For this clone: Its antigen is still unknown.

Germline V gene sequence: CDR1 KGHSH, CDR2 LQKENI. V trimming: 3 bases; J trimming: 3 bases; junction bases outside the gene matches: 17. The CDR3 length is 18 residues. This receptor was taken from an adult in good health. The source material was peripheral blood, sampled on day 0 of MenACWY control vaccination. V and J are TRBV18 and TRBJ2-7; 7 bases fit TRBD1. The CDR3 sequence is CASSPAGGRQLLGYEQYF. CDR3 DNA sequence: TGTGCCAGCTCACCTGCAGGGGGTAGACAGCTCCTCGGCTACGAGCAGTACTTC.